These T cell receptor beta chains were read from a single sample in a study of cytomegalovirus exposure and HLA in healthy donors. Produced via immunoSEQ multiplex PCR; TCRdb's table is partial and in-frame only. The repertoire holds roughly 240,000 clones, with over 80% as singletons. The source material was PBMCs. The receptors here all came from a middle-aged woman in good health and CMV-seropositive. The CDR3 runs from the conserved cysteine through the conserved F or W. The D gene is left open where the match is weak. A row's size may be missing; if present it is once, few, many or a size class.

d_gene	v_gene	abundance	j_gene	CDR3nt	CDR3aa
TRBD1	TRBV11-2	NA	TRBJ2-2	TGTGCCAGCAGCTACCGGGACAGGTTTACCGGGGAGCTGTTTTTT	CASSYRDRFTGELFF
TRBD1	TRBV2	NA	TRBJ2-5	TGTGCCAGCATTCAGGGGACAGGGACGGAGACCCAGTACTTC	CASIQGTGTETQYF
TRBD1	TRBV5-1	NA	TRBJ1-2	TGCGCCAGCAGTCCGGAGACAGGGGCCTATGGCTACACCTTC	CASSPETGAYGYTF
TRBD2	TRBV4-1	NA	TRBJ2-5	TGCGCCAGCAGCCCCACTAGCGGGAGGGCCGAGGAGCAGTACTTC	CASSPTSGRAEEQYF
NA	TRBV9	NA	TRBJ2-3	TGTGCCAGCAGCGTAAGACCGGGTGGAGATACGCAGTATTTT	CASSVRPGGDTQYF
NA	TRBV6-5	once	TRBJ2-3	TGTGCCAGCAGTCCATACAGGGTTAGCACAGATACGCAGTATTTT	CASSPYRVSTDTQYF
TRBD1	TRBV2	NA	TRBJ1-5	TGTGCCAGCAGGTCCCTCGAGGGGGCAGGGCAGCCCCAGCATTTT	CASRSLEGAGQPQHF
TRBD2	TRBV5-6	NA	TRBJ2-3	TGTGCCAGCAGCTTGGTCGGGCTAGCGGGGAACACAGATACGCAGTATTTT	CASSLVGLAGNTDTQYF
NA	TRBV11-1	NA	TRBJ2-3	TGTGCCAGCAGTTTAGGGGGGGACCCTACCCTAGATACGCAGTATTTT	CASSLGGDPTLDTQYF
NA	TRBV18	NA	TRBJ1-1	TGTGCCAGCTCACCACCGGTGGGGGGTGTCACTGAAGCTTTCTTT	CASSPPVGGVTEAFF
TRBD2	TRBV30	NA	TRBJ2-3	TGTGCCTGGAGGACTAGCGGGGCGACAGATACGCAGTATTTT	CAWRTSGATDTQYF
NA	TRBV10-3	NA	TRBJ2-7	TGTGCCATCAGTGACTATGGGAGCTCCTACGAGCAGTACTTC	CAISDYGSSYEQYF
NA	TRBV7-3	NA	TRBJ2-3	TGTGCCAGCAGCTTTCGGGGGAGGCCCGGCACAGATACGCAGTATTTT	CASSFRGRPGTDTQYF
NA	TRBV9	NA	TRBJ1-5	TGTGCCAGCAGCGTAGCGGGGAAACCAAATCAGCCCCAGCATTTT	CASSVAGKPNQPQHF
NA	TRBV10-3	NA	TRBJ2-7	TGTGCCTCTAAACCGGCTTCGGGTACTAGCTACGAGCAGTACTTC	CASKPASGTSYEQYF
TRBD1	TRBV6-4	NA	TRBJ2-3	TGTGCCAGCAGCTTACAGGGGACGTACACAGATACGCAGTATTTT	CASSLQGTYTDTQYF
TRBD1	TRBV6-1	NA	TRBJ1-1	TGTGCCAGCAGATTACAGGGGGCTGGGGACACTGAAGCTTTCTTT	CASRLQGAGDTEAFF
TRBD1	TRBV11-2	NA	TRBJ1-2	TGTGCCAGCAGCTTAGCCGAGACAGGGCCCTATGGCTACACCTTC	CASSLAETGPYGYTF
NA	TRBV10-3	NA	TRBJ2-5	TGTGCCATTCAACAGCAAGAGACCCAGTACTTC	CAIQQQETQYF